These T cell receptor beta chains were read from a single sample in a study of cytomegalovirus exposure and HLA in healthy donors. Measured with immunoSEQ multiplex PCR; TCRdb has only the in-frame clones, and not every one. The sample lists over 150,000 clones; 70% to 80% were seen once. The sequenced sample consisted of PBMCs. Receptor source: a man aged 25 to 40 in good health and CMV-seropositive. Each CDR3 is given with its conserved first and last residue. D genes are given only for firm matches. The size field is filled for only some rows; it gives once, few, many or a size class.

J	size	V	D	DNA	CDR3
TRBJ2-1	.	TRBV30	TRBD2	TGTGCCTGGAGTAAGTCTGGGACTAACTACAATGAGCAGTTCTTC	CAWSKSGTNYNEQFF
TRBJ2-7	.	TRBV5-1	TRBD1	TGCGCCAGCAGCGCCAGACAGGGGGCCCTCTCCTACGAGCAGTACTTC	CASSARQGALSYEQYF
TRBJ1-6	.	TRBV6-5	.	TGTGCCAGCAGTTACTCGACACAGGGCGGTTCACCCCTCCACTTT	CASSYSTQGGSPLHF
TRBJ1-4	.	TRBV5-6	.	TGTGCCAGCAGCTCCAGGGTGGTGTCTAATGAAAAACTGTTTTTT	CASSSRVVSNEKLFF
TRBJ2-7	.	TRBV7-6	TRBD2	TGTGCCAGCAGCCCTGGACTAGCGGGACCTCGAGGCTACGAGCAGTACTTC	CASSPGLAGPRGYEQYF
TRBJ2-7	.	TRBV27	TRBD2	TGTGCCAGCAGTCCCCTAGCGGAGGGCTACGAGCAGTACTTC	CASSPLAEGYEQYF
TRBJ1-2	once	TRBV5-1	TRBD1	TGCGCCAGCAGCTCCGGACAGGGGGCGGATGGCTACACCTTC	CASSSGQGADGYTF
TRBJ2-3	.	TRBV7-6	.	TGTGCCAGCAGCTTAGGGCCCAGGGATACGCAGTATTTT	CASSLGPRDTQYF
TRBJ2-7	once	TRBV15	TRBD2	TGTGCCACCAGCAAAGCGGGAGGGCCTGGGGAGCAGTACTTC	CATSKAGGPGEQYF
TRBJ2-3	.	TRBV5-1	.	TGCGCCAGCAGGCGGGAATCGGATACGCAGTATTTT	CASRRESDTQYF
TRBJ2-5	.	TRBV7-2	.	TGTGCCAGCAGCTTAGCGGGAGGCGGGGTCAGGGAGACCCAGTACTTC	CASSLAGGGVRETQYF